This paragraph covers one TCR beta chain sequence. The antigen is not known. CDR1 is SGHRS and CDR2 is YFSETQ in the germline V gene. Deletions cut 4 bases from V and 7 bases from J, with 14 bases between. The CDR3 runs 13 residues. The sample comes from a study of T-cell memory formation after mild COVID-19. Overall study findings and caveats: Among clones contracting day 15 to 85, CD4/CD8 was balanced, whereas later expanders leaned CD4+. Some clones that responded turned up in pre-infection memory, which suggests that cross-reactive memory joined in.

5'RACE primed from the constant segment yielded TCR alpha and TCR beta cDNA libraries bearing sample barcodes and UMIs. MiXCR was run by TCRdb on the 5' RACE reads, yielding one entry per CDR3 protein. The repertoire holds hundreds of thousands of distinct CDR3 sequences, with around 17% as singletons. Sequences were obtained from PBMCs or a T cell subset sorted from them (not recorded which). The chain combines TRBV5-1 with TRBJ1-2; the D gene is possibly TRBD1 (5 bases). The source of this sequence is a man aged 18 to 35 who had mild COVID-19 (a few samples of this study predate the infection). Cell type and time point are not known. The CDR3 DNA is TGCGCCAGCAGCGCCCTGACAGAGGGTGGCTACACCTTC. It translates to CASSALTEGGYTF. Supplemented by reference TRBV5-1 and TRBJ1-2, the full variable domain reads KAGVTQTPRYLIKTRGQQVTLSCSPISGHRSVSWYQQTPGQGLQFLFEYFSETQRNKGNFPGRFSGRQFSNSRSEMNVSTLELGDSALYLCASSALTEGGYTFGSGTRLTVV.